This is a list of T cell receptor beta chains from one sample in a study of T-cell memory formation after mild COVID-19. Each CDR3 protein is one row after TCRdb ran MiXCR on the 5' RACE reads. The sample has a few hundred thousand distinct CDR3 sequences; roughly 24% are singletons. The sample taken for sequencing was PBMCs or a T cell subset sorted from them (not recorded which). These receptors were obtained from an adult woman who had mild COVID-19 (a few samples of this study predate the infection). Cell type and time point are not known. Both conserved end residues are part of each CDR3. A D gene is named only where the DNA matches it firmly. Clone size is stated in some rows and not others, as once, few, many or a class when expanded.

CDR3aa: CASSLLPSSGANVLTF; CDR3nt: TGTGCCAGCAGCCTACTTCCCAGCTCTGGGGCCAACGTCCTGACTTTC; v_gene: TRBV7-3; j_gene: TRBJ2-6; abundance: -; d_gene: -
CDR3aa: CSAPSGGTTDTQYF; CDR3nt: TGCAGCGCCCCCAGTGGGGGAACCACAGATACGCAGTATTTT; v_gene: TRBV29-1; j_gene: TRBJ2-3; abundance: few; d_gene: -
CDR3aa: CSARFHPTNEKLFF; CDR3nt: TGCAGTGCTAGGTTCCATCCAACTAATGAAAAACTGTTTTTT; v_gene: TRBV20-1; j_gene: TRBJ1-4; abundance: -; d_gene: -
CDR3aa: CSAMGTTNTGELFF; CDR3nt: TGCAGTGCCATGGGGACCACAAACACCGGGGAGCTGTTTTTT; v_gene: TRBV20-1; j_gene: TRBJ2-2; abundance: many; d_gene: -
CDR3aa: CASSLKGWDGYTF; CDR3nt: TGTGCCAGCAGTTTGAAGGGATGGGACGGCTACACCTTC; v_gene: TRBV12-3/TRBV12-4; j_gene: TRBJ1-2; abundance: few; d_gene: -
CDR3aa: CSVGGGRSSYEQYF; CDR3nt: TGCAGCGTGGGGGGAGGGAGGAGCTCCTACGAGCAGTACTTC; v_gene: TRBV29-1; j_gene: TRBJ2-7; abundance: -; d_gene: TRBD2
CDR3aa: CASNSGLADTQYF; CDR3nt: TGTGCCAGCAATAGCGGATTGGCAGATACGCAGTATTTT; v_gene: TRBV5-5; j_gene: TRBJ2-3; abundance: few; d_gene: -
CDR3aa: CASSAEAGTDTQYF; CDR3nt: TGCGCCAGCAGCGCAGAGGCGGGCACAGATACGCAGTATTTT; v_gene: TRBV5-1; j_gene: TRBJ2-3; abundance: few; d_gene: -
CDR3aa: CSAHRDSSSYEQYF; CDR3nt: TGCAGTGCCCACCGGGACAGCTCCTCCTACGAGCAGTACTTC; v_gene: TRBV20-1; j_gene: TRBJ2-7; abundance: few; d_gene: TRBD1
CDR3aa: CASSLDRGANGYTF; CDR3nt: TGTGCCAGCAGTTTGGACAGGGGAGCGAATGGCTACACCTTC; v_gene: TRBV12-3/TRBV12-4; j_gene: TRBJ1-2; abundance: few; d_gene: TRBD1
CDR3aa: CASSYLPGLAAYNEQFF; CDR3nt: TGCGCCAGCAGCTACCTTCCGGGACTAGCGGCCTACAATGAGCAGTTCTTC; v_gene: TRBV5-1; j_gene: TRBJ2-1; abundance: -; d_gene: TRBD2
CDR3aa: CSIKREGSYEQYF; CDR3nt: TGCAGCATTAAGCGGGAGGGCAGCTACGAGCAGTACTTC; v_gene: TRBV29-1; j_gene: TRBJ2-7; abundance: -; d_gene: TRBD2
CDR3aa: CSVKRGTSSYEQYF; CDR3nt: TGCAGCGTAAAGCGGGGGACGAGCTCCTACGAGCAGTACTTC; v_gene: TRBV20-1; j_gene: TRBJ2-7; abundance: -; d_gene: TRBD2
CDR3aa: CASSQDKVSGGHNEQYF; CDR3nt: TGCGCCAGCAGCCAAGATAAAGTGAGCGGGGGACATAACGAGCAGTACTTC; v_gene: TRBV4-1; j_gene: TRBJ2-7; abundance: few; d_gene: TRBD2
CDR3aa: CASGWRELGEQYF; CDR3nt: TGTGCCAGCGGTTGGCGGGAGTTAGGCGAGCAGTACTTC; v_gene: TRBV6-6; j_gene: TRBJ2-7; abundance: -; d_gene: TRBD2
CDR3aa: CATSEVGGLDTQYF; CDR3nt: TGTGCCACCAGTGAAGTGGGGGGTCTAGATACGCAGTATTTT; v_gene: TRBV24-1; j_gene: TRBJ2-3; abundance: few; d_gene: -
CDR3aa: CASSLGDRAGDTQYF; CDR3nt: TGCGCCAGCAGCTTGGGGGACAGGGCCGGGGATACGCAGTATTTT; v_gene: TRBV5-1; j_gene: TRBJ2-3; abundance: once; d_gene: TRBD1
CDR3aa: CASSLFEETEAFF; CDR3nt: TGTGCCAGCAGTTTATTTGAAGAGACTGAAGCTTTCTTT; v_gene: TRBV12-3/TRBV12-4; j_gene: TRBJ1-1; abundance: -; d_gene: -
CDR3aa: CASHDRGIGTDTQYF; CDR3nt: TGTGCCAGCCACGACAGGGGGATAGGCACAGATACGCAGTATTTT; v_gene: TRBV28; j_gene: TRBJ2-3; abundance: few; d_gene: TRBD1
CDR3aa: CASSPTGPNEKLFF; CDR3nt: TGTGCCAGCAGCCCAACAGGGCCTAATGAAAAACTGTTTTTT; v_gene: TRBV12-3/TRBV12-4; j_gene: TRBJ1-4; abundance: many; d_gene: -
CDR3aa: CASITLDRGKYYEQYF; CDR3nt: TGTGCCAGCATTACTTTAGACAGGGGGAAATATTACGAGCAGTACTTC; v_gene: TRBV7-8; j_gene: TRBJ2-7; abundance: few; d_gene: TRBD1
CDR3aa: CSARDRGRTGDTQYF; CDR3nt: TGCAGTGCTAGAGATCGCGGGCGGACGGGAGATACGCAGTATTTT; v_gene: TRBV20-1; j_gene: TRBJ2-3; abundance: -; d_gene: -
CDR3aa: CSVERVGGLVLEETQYF; CDR3nt: TGCAGCGTTGAAAGGGTAGGGGGACTAGTATTGGAAGAGACCCAGTACTTC; v_gene: TRBV29-1; j_gene: TRBJ2-5; abundance: -; d_gene: TRBD2
CDR3aa: CSVAVRTYEQYF; CDR3nt: TGCAGCGTTGCAGTCAGGACCTACGAGCAGTACTTC; v_gene: TRBV29-1; j_gene: TRBJ2-7; abundance: -; d_gene: -
CDR3aa: CASSQGTGGGVQPQHF; CDR3nt: TGCGCCAGCAGCCAGGGGACAGGGGGCGGCGTTCAGCCCCAGCATTTT; v_gene: TRBV4-3; j_gene: TRBJ1-5; abundance: -; d_gene: TRBD1
CDR3aa: CASSPNRYSSGNTIYF; CDR3nt: TGTGCCAGCAGTCCGAACAGGTACAGCTCTGGAAACACCATATATTTT; v_gene: TRBV12-3/TRBV12-4; j_gene: TRBJ1-3; abundance: -; d_gene: -
CDR3aa: CASSTGTRVGDEQFF; CDR3nt: TGTGCCAGCAGTACCGGGACGAGGGTGGGGGATGAGCAGTTCTTC; v_gene: TRBV6-5; j_gene: TRBJ2-1; abundance: few; d_gene: -
CDR3aa: CASSQVGHHTEAFF; CDR3nt: TGCGCCAGCAGCCAAGTGGGGCACCACACTGAAGCTTTCTTT; v_gene: TRBV4-1; j_gene: TRBJ1-1; abundance: -; d_gene: -
CDR3aa: CASSLGGRNRDNEQFF; CDR3nt: TGTGCCAGCAGCCTAGGAGGTAGAAACCGGGACAATGAGCAGTTCTTC; v_gene: TRBV9; j_gene: TRBJ2-1; abundance: few; d_gene: -
CDR3aa: CASSSFGGSEQYF; CDR3nt: TGTGCCAGCAGCTCCTTCGGGGGCAGCGAGCAGTACTTC; v_gene: TRBV12-3/TRBV12-4; j_gene: TRBJ2-7; abundance: -; d_gene: -
CDR3aa: CASSQGLQSAYEQYF; CDR3nt: TGTGCCAGCAGTCAAGGGCTCCAGTCGGCCTACGAGCAGTACTTC; v_gene: TRBV27; j_gene: TRBJ2-7; abundance: -; d_gene: -